This T cell receptor (beta chain) was profiled in a study of siplizumab effects on memory and regulatory T cells. Study-wide points: The apparent diversity of naive T cells exceeded that of memory cells, and naive T cells seemed to make a major contribution to the alloresponse. Reactions containing siplizumab showed mappable alloreactive CD4+ clones averaging approximately 70% Treg-derived, versus 25% to 30% in controls. Unstimulated subsets captured only a minor fraction of alloreactive clones.

Among three donor pairs, the unstimulated naive, memory, effector memory and TEMRA subsets underwent sequencing. CDR3 length: 17 amino acids. Trimming removed 2 bases from V and 3 bases from J, with 17 bases in between. Germline CDR1 reads LGHNA; CDR2 reads YNFKEQ. Libraries were prepared by immunoSEQ multiplex PCR; TCRdb keeps only in-frame clonotypes and omits some of them. The table records 55,000 to 65,000 clones, 95% to 98% of them present only once. With respect to this clone: Its antigen is not identified.

The TCR sequence derives from a human donor in good health. The chain links TRBV4-2 to TRBJ2-4; D is possibly TRBD1 or TRBD2 (6 bases each). Specimen: naive CD8+ T cells sorted from blood. The CDR3 loop reads CASSQSSWGAGKNIQYF. CDR3 DNA sequence: TGTGCCAGCAGCCAAAGTTCGTGGGGGGCAGGCAAAAACATTCAGTACTTC.